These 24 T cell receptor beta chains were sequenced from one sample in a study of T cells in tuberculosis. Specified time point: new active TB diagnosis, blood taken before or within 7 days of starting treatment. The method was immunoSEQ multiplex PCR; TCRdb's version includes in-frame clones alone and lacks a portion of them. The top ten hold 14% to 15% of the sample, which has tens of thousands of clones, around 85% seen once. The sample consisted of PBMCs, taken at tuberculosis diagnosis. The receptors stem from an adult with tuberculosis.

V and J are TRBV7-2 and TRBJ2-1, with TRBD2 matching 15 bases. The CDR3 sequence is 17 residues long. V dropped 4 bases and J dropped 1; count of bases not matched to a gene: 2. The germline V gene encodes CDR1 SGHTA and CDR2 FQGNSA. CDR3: CASSWTSGRGSYNEQFF. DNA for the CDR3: TGTGCCAGCAGCTGGACTAGCGGGAGGGGATCCTACAATGAGCAGTTCTTC.

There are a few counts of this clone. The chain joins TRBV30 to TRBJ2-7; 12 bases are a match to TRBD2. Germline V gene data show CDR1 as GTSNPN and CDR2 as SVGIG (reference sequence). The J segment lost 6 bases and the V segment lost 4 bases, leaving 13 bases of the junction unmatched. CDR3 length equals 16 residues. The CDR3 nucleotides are TGTGCCTGGAAGGGCCGACTAGCGGGAGTTGGGGGCGAGCAGTACTTC. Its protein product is CAWKGRLAGVGGEQYF. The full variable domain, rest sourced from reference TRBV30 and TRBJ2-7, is SQTIHQWPATLVQPVGSPLSLECTVEGTSNPNLYWYRQAAGRGLQLLFYSVGIGQISSEVPQNLSASRPQDRQFILSSKKLLLSDSGFYLCAWKGRLAGVGGEQYFGPGTRLTVT.

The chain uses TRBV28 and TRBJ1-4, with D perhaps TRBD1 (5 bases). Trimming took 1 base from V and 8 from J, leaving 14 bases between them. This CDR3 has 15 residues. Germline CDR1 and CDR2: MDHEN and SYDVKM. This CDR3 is CASSLLRGGKEKLFF. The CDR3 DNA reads TGTGCCAGCAGTTTATTGCGGGGGGGGAAGGAAAAACTGTTTTTT.

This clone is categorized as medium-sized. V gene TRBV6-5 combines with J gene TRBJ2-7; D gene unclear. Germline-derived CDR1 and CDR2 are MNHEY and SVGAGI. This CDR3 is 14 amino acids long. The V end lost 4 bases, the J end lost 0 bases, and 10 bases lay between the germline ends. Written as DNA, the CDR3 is TGTGCCAGCAGTTTCGGAGCCTTCTCCTACGAGCAGTACTTC. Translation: CASSFGAFSYEQYF.

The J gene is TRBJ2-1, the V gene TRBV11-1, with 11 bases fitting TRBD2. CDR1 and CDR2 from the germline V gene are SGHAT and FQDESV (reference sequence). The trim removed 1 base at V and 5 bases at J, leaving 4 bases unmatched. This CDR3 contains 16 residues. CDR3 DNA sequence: TGTGCCAGCAGCTTAGGAACTAGCGGGAGAGACAATGAGCAGTTCTTC. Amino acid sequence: CASSLGTSGRDNEQFF.

The CDR3 nucleotides read TGCGCCAGCACCCTTGCGGGGACAGGGGTTGAGACCCAGTACTTC. It specifies CASTLAGTGVETQYF. The chain links TRBV5-1 to TRBJ2-5, with 10 positions matching TRBD1. The germline CDR1 and CDR2 sequences are SGHRS and YFSETQ. The trim removed 6 bases at V and 5 bases at J, leaving 10 bases unmatched. The CDR3 sequence is 15 residues long.

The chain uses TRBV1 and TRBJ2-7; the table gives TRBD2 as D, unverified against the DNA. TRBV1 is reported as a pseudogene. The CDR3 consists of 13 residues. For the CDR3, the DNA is TGCACCAGCAGTCGAGGCTTAGGCTACGAGCAGTACTTC. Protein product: CTSSRGLGYEQYF.

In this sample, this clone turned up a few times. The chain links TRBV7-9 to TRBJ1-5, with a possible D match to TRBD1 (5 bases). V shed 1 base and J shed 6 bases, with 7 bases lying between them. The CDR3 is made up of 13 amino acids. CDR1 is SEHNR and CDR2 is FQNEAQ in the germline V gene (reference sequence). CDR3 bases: TGTGCCAGCAGCTTAGACAGGCCTCAGCCCCAGCATTTT. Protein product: CASSLDRPQPQHF.

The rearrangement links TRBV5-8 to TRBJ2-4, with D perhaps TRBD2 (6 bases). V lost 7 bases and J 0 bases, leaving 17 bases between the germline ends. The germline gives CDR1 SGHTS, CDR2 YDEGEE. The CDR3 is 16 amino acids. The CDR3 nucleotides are TGTGCCAGCCTCTTTCGCGGGGTGCTAGCCAAAAACATTCAGTACTTC. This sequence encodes CASLFRGVLAKNIQYF.

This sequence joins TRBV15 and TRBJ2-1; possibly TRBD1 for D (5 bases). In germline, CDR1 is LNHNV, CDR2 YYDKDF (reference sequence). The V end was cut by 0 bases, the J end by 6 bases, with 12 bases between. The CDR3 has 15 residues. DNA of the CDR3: TGTGCCACCAGCAGAGATCCCAGGGTGGGCAATGAGCAGTTCTTC. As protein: CATSRDPRVGNEQFF.

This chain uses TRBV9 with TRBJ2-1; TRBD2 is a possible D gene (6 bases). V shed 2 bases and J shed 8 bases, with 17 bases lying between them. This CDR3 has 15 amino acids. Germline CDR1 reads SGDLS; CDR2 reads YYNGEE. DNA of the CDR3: TGTGCCAGCAGCGTCCAAACGGGAGTTGTGGATGAGCAGTTCTTC. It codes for CASSVQTGVVDEQFF.

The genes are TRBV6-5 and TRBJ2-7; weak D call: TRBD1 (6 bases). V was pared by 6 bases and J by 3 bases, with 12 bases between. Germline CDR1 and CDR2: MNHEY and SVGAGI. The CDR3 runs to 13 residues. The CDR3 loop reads CASSRSQGYEQYF. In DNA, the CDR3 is TGTGCCAGCAGCCGCTCACAGGGCTACGAGCAGTACTTC.

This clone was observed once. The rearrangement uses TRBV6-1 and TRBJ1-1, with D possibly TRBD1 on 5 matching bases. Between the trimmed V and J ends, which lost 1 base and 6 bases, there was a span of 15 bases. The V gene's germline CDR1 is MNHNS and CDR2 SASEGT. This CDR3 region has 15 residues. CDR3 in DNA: TGTGCCAGCAGTGAAGTTGACATAGGAGGGGCTGAAGCTTTCTTT. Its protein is CASSEVDIGGAEAFF.

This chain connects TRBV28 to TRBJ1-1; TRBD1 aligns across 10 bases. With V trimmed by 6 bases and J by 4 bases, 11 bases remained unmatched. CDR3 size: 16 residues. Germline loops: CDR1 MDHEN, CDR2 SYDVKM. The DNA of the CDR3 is TGTGCCAGCAGACATAAACCGGGACAGGGGACCACTGAAGCTTTCTTT. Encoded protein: CASRHKPGQGTTEAFF.

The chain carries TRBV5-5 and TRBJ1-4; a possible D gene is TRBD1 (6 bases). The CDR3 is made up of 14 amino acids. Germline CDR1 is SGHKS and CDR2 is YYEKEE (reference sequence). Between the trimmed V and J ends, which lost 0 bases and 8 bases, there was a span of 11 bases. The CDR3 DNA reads TGTGCCAGCAGCTTGGTGGGGACAAACGAAAAACTGTTTTTT. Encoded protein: CASSLVGTNEKLFF.

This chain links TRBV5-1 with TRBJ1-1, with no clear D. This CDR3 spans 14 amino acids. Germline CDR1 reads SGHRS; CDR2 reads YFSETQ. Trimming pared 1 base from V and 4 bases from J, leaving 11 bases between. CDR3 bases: TGCGCCAGCAGCTTGTCACAGACCGGCACTGAAGCTTTCTTT. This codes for CASSLSQTGTEAFF.

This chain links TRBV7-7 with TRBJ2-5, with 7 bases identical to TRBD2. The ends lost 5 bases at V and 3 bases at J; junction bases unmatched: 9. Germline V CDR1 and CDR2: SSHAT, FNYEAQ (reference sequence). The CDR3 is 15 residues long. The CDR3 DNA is TGTGCCAGCAGCATTACCGGGACTACTAAAGAGACCCAGTACTTC. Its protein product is CASSITGTTKETQYF.

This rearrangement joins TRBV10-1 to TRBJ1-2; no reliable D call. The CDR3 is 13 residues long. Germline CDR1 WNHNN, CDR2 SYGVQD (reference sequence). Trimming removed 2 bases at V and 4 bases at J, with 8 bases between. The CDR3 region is CASSEEGSYGYTF. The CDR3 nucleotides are TGCGCCAGCAGTGAGGAGGGATCCTATGGCTACACCTTC.

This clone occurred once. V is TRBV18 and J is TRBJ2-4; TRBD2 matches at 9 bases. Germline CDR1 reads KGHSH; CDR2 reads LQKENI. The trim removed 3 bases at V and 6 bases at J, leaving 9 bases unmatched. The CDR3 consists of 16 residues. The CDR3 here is CASSPGGSGRLNIQYF. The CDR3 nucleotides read TGTGCCAGCTCACCCGGTGGTAGCGGGAGATTAAACATTCAGTACTTC.

Written as DNA, the CDR3 is TGTGCCAGCAGCTTGAAACTAGCGGGAGCAGATACGCAGTATTTT. It translates to CASSLKLAGADTQYF. The chain employs TRBV5-4 and TRBJ2-3; 11 bases match TRBD2. Trimming at V came to 1 base and at J to 4 bases, leaving 2 bases not matched to a gene. Germline V gene lookup returns CDR1 SGHNT and CDR2 YYREEE (reference sequence). The CDR3 loop spans 15 amino acids. Full variable domain (outside the CDR3, taken from reference TRBV5-4 and TRBJ2-3): ETGVTQSPTHLIKTRGQQVTLRCSSQSGHNTVSWYQQALGQGPQFIFQYYREEENGRGNFPPRFSGLQFPNYSSELNVNALELDDSALYLCASSLKLAGADTQYFGPGTRLTVL.

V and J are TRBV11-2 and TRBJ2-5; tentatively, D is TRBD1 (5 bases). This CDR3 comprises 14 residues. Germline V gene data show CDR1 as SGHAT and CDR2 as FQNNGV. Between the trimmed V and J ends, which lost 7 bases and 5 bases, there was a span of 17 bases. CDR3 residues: CASIPKVGAETQYF. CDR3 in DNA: TGTGCCAGCATCCCTAAGGTTGGGGCGGAGACCCAGTACTTC. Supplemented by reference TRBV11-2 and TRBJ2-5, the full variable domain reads EAGVAQSPRYKIIEKRQSVAFWCNPISGHATLYWYQQILGQGPKLLIQFQNNGVVDDSQLPKDRFSAERLKGVDSTLKIQPAKLEDSAVYLCASIPKVGAETQYFGPGTRLLVL.

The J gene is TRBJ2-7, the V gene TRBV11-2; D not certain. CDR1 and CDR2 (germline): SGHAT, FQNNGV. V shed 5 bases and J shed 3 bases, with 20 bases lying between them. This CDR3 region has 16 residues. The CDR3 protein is CASSPLSPRSYYEQYF. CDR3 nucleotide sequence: TGTGCCAGCAGCCCATTGAGCCCGAGGAGTTACTACGAGCAGTACTTC.

CDR3 nucleotide sequence: TGTGCCAGCAGTTCCGTAGCGGGGCGCTACAATGAGCAGTTCTTC. Encoded protein: CASSSVAGRYNEQFF. V is TRBV27 and J is TRBJ2-1; 8 bases match TRBD2. This CDR3 has 15 amino acids. The V segment lost 4 bases and the J segment 3 bases; nucleotides outside the gene matches: 5. From germline, CDR1 is MNHEY and CDR2 SMNVEV (reference sequence).

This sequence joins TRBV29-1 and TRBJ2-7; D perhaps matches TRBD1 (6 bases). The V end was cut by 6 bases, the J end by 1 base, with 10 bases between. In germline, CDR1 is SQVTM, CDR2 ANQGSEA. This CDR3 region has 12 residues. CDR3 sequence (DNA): TGCAGCGTCGGACAGAGTTCCTACGAGCAGTACTTC. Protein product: CSVGQSSYEQYF.